Each of the 18 T cell receptor beta chains below was sequenced from the same sample in a study of blood T cell repertoires in COVID-19. Clones were sequenced by immunoSEQ multiplex PCR, and TCRdb holds only the in-frame ones, with some missing. The sample records 210,000 or so clones, around 79% being singletons. Sequences were obtained from peripheral blood. These receptors were obtained from a man aged 45-65 years who had recovered from COVID-19.

The rearrangement links TRBV9 to TRBJ1-6; D remains ambiguous. Trimming stripped 2 bases from V and 7 bases from J, with 7 bases between. Germline V gene lookup returns CDR1 SGDLS and CDR2 YYNGEE. This CDR3 is 13 amino acids long. CDR3 loop: CASSVEANSPLHF. In DNA, the CDR3 is TGTGCCAGCAGCGTTGAGGCAAATTCACCCCTCCACTTT.

The chain has TRBV4-3 and TRBJ2-7; D gene uncertain. The CDR3 has 14 amino acids. Trimming took 3 bases from V and 7 from J, leaving 16 bases between them. CDR1 is LGHNA and CDR2 is YSLEER in the germline V gene. CDR3 coding DNA: TGCGCCAGCAGCCAGCTTAGCTCTCCTCGGGAGCAGTACTTC. It translates to CASSQLSSPREQYF.

The chain links TRBV11-1 to TRBJ2-1, with 9 bases fitting TRBD2. CDR3 size: 15 residues. V shed 4 bases, J shed 5 bases, and the junction held 6 bases outside the gene matches. Germline V CDR1 and CDR2: SGHAT, FQDESV (reference sequence). CDR3 nucleotides: TGTGCCAGCAGCTCTAGCGGGAATCATAACAATGAGCAGTTCTTC. Its translation: CASSSSGNHNNEQFF.

This chain uses TRBV30 with TRBJ1-1; D gene uncertain. There are 12 residues in the CDR3. Deletions cut 6 bases from V and 3 bases from J, with 11 bases between. The germline V gene encodes CDR1 GTSNPN and CDR2 SVGIG (reference sequence). The CDR3 DNA reads as TGTGCCTGCCTGAGGGTCGACACTGAAGCTTTCTTT. This encodes CACLRVDTEAFF.

The chain links TRBV15 to TRBJ2-4; D is unresolved. This CDR3 is 14 amino acids long. Trimming removed 0 bases at V and 13 bases at J, with 16 bases between. Germline V lookup: CDR1 LNHNV, CDR2 YYDKDF (reference sequence). This chain's CDR3 is CATSRDSSRSPQYF. The CDR3 coding sequence is TGTGCCACCAGCAGAGATTCCTCCAGGTCTCCCCAGTACTTC.

The chain joins TRBV19 to TRBJ2-1, with 8 bases matching TRBD1. The V gene end was trimmed by 3 bases and the J gene end by 2 bases; junction bases not matched to a gene: 3. Germline CDR1 is LNHDA and CDR2 is SQIVND (reference sequence). This CDR3 spans 15 amino acids. The CDR3 is CASSIGQGPYNEQFF. The CDR3, as DNA: TGTGCCAGTAGTATTGGACAGGGTCCCTACAATGAGCAGTTCTTC.

The rearrangement uses TRBV29-1 and TRBJ2-7, with 11 bases that match TRBD2. The CDR3 consists of 14 residues. The germline V gene has CDR1 SQVTM and CDR2 ANQGSEA. The trim removed 6 bases at V and 6 bases at J, leaving 10 bases unmatched. The CDR3 DNA reads TGCAGCGTAGCTACTAGCGGGAGTTCCCTCGAGCAGTACTTC. Its translation: CSVATSGSSLEQYF.

The chain joins TRBV6-1 to TRBJ1-6, with 8 bases matching TRBD1. Germline V lookup: CDR1 MNHNS, CDR2 SASEGT. V lost 4 bases, J lost 9 bases, and 11 bases stayed unmatched. The CDR3 consists of 16 residues. CDR3 sequence reads: CASSVVPDRATSPLHF. As DNA, the CDR3 is TGTGCCAGCAGTGTTGTACCGGACAGGGCAACTTCACCCCTCCACTTT.

The chain couples TRBV19 to TRBJ2-7; D is unclear. Looked up from germline, CDR1 is LNHDA and CDR2 is SQIVND (reference sequence). The CDR3 runs 15 residues. V shed 3 bases and J shed 3 bases, with 15 bases lying between them. CDR3 protein: CASSMVSLPGYEQYF. The CDR3 DNA is TGTGCCAGTAGTATGGTCAGCCTCCCGGGCTACGAGCAGTACTTC.

J is TRBJ1-3 and V is TRBV5-1; 7 bases are a match to TRBD1. Germline V gene data show CDR1 as SGHRS and CDR2 as YFSETQ. With V trimmed by 0 bases and J by 4 bases, 4 bases remained unmatched. The CDR3 sequence is 15 residues long. CDR3 sequence: CASSLDTGAGNTIYF. The DNA of the CDR3 is TGCGCCAGCAGCTTGGACACAGGGGCCGGAAACACCATATATTTT.

The rearrangement joins TRBV27 to TRBJ1-5, with D unclear. The CDR3 sequence is 14 residues long. The V and J ends lost 5 bases and 6 bases respectively, with 14 bases between them. Germline assignment: CDR1 MNHEY and CDR2 SMNVEV (reference sequence). CDR3 sequence: CASSAGTRRQPQHF. The CDR3 DNA is TGTGCCAGCAGTGCTGGAACGAGGCGTCAGCCCCAGCATTTT.

The chain combines TRBV5-1 with TRBJ2-7; a weak D match, TRBD2 (5 bases). Germline CDR1 SGHRS, CDR2 YFSETQ. The CDR3 sequence is 14 residues long. Trimming stripped 3 bases from V and 3 bases from J, with 13 bases between. Here the CDR3 reads CASSSAGRFYEQYF. CDR3 DNA sequence: TGCGCCAGCAGCTCCGCGGGCAGGTTCTACGAGCAGTACTTC. The full variable domain, completed using reference TRBV5-1 and TRBJ2-7, is KAGVTQTPRYLIKTRGQQVTLSCSPISGHRSVSWYQQTPGQGLQFLFEYFSETQRNKGNFPGRFSGRQFSNSRSEMNVSTLELGDSALYLCASSSAGRFYEQYFGPGTRLTVT.

This clone was counted a single time. The chain's CDR3 is CASSVTTNTEAFF. CDR3 in DNA: TGTGCCAGCAGCGTAACAACGAACACTGAAGCTTTCTTT. The chain recombines TRBV9 with TRBJ1-1; D not resolved. Deletions cut 1 base from V and 1 base from J, with 5 bases between. The CDR3 loop spans 13 amino acids. Germline V gene sequence: CDR1 SGDLS, CDR2 YYNGEE.

This clone was recorded only once. This chain joins TRBV3-1 (or the pseudogene TRBV3-2) and TRBJ2-1; 12 nucleotides line up with TRBD2. V shed 1 base, J shed 12 bases, and the junction held 4 bases outside the gene matches. The CDR3 is 14 residues long. Germline V gene data show CDR1 as LGHDT and CDR2 as YNNKEL (reference sequence). This CDR3 reads CASSQGTSGTLQFF. CDR3 coding DNA: TGTGCCAGCAGCCAAGGGACTAGCGGGACCTTGCAGTTCTTC.

The chain uses TRBV18 and TRBJ2-1; 7 bases agree with TRBD2. This CDR3 spans 15 amino acids. V dropped 5 bases and J dropped 0; count of bases not matched to a gene: 4. CDR1 KGHSH and CDR2 LQKENI come from the germline V gene. The CDR3 loop reads CASSSKRGSYNEQFF. The DNA of the CDR3 is TGTGCCAGCTCATCGAAGCGGGGCTCCTACAATGAGCAGTTCTTC.

The chain couples TRBV29-1 to TRBJ2-1, with TRBD2 matching over 8 bases. The CDR3 runs 15 residues. V gave up 5 bases and J gave up 8 bases; unmatched junction bases: 14. Germline CDR1 and CDR2: SQVTM and ANQGSEA. The CDR3, as DNA: TGCAGCGTTCTCCCCTCGGGAGGGCCTCCGGATGAGCAGTTCTTC. It yields the protein CSVLPSGGPPDEQFF.

A remark on this clone: Other DNA variants within this sample encode the same CDR3. V is TRBV5-1 and J is TRBJ2-3; tentative D call: TRBD2 (5 bases). The CDR3 contains 14 residues. Germline values: CDR1 SGHRS, CDR2 YFSETQ. The V end was cut by 0 bases, the J end by 4 bases, with 9 bases between. The CDR3 bases are TGCGCCAGCAGCTTGGGGTTAGCGTCAGATACGCAGTATTTT. Encoded protein: CASSLGLASDTQYF.

This chain connects TRBV7-9 to TRBJ2-7; TRBD2 aligns across 12 bases. Trimming at V came to 4 bases and at J to 2 bases, leaving 6 bases not matched to a gene. Germline-derived CDR1 and CDR2 are SEHNR and FQNEAQ (reference sequence). The CDR3 consists of 16 residues. CDR3 DNA: TGTGCCAGCAGCTCACATACTAGCGGGAGGACCTACGAGCAGTACTTC. This encodes CASSSHTSGRTYEQYF.